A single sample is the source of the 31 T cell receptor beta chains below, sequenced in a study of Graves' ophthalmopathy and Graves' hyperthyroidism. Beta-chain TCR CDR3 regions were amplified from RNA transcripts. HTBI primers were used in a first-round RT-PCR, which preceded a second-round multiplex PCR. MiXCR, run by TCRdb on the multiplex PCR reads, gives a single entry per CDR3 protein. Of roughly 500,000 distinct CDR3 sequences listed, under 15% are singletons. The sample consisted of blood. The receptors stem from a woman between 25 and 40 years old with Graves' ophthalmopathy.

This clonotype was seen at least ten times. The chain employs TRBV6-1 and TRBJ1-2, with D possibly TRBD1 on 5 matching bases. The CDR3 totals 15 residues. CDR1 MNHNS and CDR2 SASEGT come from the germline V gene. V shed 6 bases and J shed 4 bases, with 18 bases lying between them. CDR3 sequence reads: CASRKNPGTVYGYTF. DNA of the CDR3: TGTGCCAGCAGGAAAAACCCCGGGACCGTCTATGGCTACACCTTC.

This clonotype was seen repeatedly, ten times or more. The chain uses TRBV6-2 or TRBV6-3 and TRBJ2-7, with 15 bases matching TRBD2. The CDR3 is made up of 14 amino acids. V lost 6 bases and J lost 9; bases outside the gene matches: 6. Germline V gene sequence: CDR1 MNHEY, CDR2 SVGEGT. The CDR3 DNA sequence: TGTGCCAGCAGGGGACTAGCGGGGGGCCCCTGGCAGTACTTC. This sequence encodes CASRGLAGGPWQYF.

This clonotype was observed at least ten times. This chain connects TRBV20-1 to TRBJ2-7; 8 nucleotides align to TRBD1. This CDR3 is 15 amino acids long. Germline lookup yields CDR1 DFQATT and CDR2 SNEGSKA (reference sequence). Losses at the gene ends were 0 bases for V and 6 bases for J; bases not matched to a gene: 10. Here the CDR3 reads CSARELGTGPLEQYF. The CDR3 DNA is TGCAGTGCTAGAGAGTTAGGGACAGGCCCACTCGAGCAGTACTTC.

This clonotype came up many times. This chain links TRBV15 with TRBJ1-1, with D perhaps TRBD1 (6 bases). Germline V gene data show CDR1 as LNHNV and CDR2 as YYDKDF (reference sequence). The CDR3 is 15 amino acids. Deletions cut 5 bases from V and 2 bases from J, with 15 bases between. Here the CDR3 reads CATSAPRDKNTEAFF. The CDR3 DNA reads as TGTGCCACCAGCGCCCCCCGGGACAAAAACACTGAAGCTTTCTTT.

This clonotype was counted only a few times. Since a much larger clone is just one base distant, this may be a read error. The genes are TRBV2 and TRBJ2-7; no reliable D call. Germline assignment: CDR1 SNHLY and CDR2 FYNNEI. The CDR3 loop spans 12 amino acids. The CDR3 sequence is CACSETTYEQYF. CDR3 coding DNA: TGTGCCTGCAGTGAGACAACCTACGAGCAGTACTTC.

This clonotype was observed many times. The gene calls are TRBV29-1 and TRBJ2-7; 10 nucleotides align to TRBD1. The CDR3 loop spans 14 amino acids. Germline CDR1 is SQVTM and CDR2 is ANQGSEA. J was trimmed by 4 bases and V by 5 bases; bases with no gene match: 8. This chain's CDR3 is CSVSRRTGGYEQYF. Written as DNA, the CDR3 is TGCAGCGTTTCCCGACGGACAGGGGGATACGAGCAGTACTTC.

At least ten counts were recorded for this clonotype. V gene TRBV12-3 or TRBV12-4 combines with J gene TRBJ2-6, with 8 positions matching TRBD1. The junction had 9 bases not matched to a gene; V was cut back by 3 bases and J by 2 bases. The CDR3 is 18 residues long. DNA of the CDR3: TGTGCCAGCAGTTTGGGCAGGGGGCGACTGACTGGGGCCAACGTCCTGACTTTC. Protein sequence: CASSLGRGRLTGANVLTF.

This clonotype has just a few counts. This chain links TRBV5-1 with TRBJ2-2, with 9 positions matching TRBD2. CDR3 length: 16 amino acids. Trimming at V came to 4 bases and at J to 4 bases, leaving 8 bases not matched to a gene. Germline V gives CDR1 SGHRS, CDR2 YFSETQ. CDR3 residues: CASSPIAGVATGELFF. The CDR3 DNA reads TGCGCCAGCAGCCCTATAGCGGGAGTAGCCACCGGGGAGCTGTTTTTT. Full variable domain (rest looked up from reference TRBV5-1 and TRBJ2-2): KAGVTQTPRYLIKTRGQQVTLSCSPISGHRSVSWYQQTPGQGLQFLFEYFSETQRNKGNFPGRFSGRQFSNSRSEMNVSTLELGDSALYLCASSPIAGVATGELFFGEGSRLTVL.

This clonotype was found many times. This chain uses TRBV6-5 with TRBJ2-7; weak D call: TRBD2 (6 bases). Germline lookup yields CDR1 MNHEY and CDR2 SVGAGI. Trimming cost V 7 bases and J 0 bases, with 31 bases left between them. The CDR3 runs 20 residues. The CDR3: CASTHATRRTGAGSSYEQYF. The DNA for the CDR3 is TGTGCCAGCACCCACGCCACTCGGAGGACGGGCGCGGGGAGCTCCTACGAGCAGTACTTC.

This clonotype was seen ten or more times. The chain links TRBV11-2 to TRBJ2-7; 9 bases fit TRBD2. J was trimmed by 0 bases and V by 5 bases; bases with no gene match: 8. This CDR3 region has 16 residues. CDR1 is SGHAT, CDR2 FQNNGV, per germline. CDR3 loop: CASSALAGLSSYEQYF. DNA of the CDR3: TGTGCCAGCAGCGCACTAGCGGGCCTAAGCTCCTACGAGCAGTACTTC.

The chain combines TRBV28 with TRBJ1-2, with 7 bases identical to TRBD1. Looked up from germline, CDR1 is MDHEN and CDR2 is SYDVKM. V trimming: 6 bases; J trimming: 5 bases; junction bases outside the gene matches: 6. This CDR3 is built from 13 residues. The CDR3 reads CASSRTGPYGYTF. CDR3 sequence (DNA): TGTGCCAGCAGCCGGACAGGACCATATGGCTACACCTTC.

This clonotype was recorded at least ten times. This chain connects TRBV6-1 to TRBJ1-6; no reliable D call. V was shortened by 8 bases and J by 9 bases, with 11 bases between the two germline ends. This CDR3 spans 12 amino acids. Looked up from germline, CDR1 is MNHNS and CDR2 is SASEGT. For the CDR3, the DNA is TGTGCCAGCCCGACCCGTTGTTCACCCCTCCACTTT. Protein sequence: CASPTRCSPLHF.

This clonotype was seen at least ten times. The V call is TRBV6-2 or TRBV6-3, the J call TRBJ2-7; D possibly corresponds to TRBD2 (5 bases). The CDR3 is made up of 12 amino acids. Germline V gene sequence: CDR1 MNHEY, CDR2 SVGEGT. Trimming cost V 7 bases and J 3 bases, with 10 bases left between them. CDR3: CASTNGGYEQYF. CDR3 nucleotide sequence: TGTGCCAGCACTAACGGAGGCTACGAGCAGTACTTC.

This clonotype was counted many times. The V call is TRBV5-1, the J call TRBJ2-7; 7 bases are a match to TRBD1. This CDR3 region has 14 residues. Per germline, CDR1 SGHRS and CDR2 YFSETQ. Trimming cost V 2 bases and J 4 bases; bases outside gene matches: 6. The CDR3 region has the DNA TGCGCCAGCAGCTTAGGGACAGACGATTACGAGCAGTACTTC. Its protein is CASSLGTDDYEQYF.

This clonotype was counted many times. CDR3 amino acids: CASSFEGTGGSSYEQYF. The CDR3 nucleotides are TGTGCCAGCAGTTTTGAGGGGACGGGAGGCAGCTCCTACGAGCAGTACTTC. The chain couples TRBV12-3 or TRBV12-4 to TRBJ2-7; 7 bases align to TRBD2. With V trimmed by 3 bases and J by 0 bases, 11 bases remained unmatched. This CDR3 contains 17 residues.

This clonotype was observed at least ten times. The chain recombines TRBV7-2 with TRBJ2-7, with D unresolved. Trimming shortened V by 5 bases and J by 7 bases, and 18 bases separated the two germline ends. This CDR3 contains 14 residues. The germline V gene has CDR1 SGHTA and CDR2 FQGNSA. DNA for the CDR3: TGTGCCAGCAGCGGTGGGAACAACCGTGCGGAGCAGTACTTC. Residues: CASSGGNNRAEQYF.

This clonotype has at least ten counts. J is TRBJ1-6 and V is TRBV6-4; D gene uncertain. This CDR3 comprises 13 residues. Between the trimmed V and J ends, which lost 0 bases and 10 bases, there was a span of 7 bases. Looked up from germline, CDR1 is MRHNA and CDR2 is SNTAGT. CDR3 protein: CASSDSEGSPLHF. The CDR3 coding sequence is TGTGCCAGCAGTGACTCGGAGGGATCACCCCTCCACTTT.

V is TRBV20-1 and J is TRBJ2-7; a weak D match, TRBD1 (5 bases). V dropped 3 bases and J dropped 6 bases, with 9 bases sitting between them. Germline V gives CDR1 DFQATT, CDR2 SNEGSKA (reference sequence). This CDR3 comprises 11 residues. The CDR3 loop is CSARQGVEQYF. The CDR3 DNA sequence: TGCAGTGCTAGGCAAGGGGTCGAGCAGTACTTC.

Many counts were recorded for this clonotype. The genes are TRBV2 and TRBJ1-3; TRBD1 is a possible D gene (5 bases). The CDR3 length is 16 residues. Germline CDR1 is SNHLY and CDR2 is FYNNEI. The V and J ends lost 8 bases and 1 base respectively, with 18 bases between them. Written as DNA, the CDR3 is TGTGCCAGCGGGGCAAGGCCTTACAATTCTGGAAACACCATATATTTT. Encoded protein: CASGARPYNSGNTIYF. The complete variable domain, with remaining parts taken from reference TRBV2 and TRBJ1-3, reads EPEVTQTPSHQVTQMGQEVILRCVPISNHLYFYWYRQILGQKVEFLVSFYNNEISEKSEIFDDQFSVERPDGSNFTLKIRSTKLEDSAMYFCASGARPYNSGNTIYFGEGSWLTVV.

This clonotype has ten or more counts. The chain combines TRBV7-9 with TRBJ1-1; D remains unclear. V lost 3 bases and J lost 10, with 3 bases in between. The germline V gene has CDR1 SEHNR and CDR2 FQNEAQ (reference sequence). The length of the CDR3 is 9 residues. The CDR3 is CASSFGAFF. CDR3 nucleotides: TGTGCCAGCAGCTTCGGAGCTTTCTTT.

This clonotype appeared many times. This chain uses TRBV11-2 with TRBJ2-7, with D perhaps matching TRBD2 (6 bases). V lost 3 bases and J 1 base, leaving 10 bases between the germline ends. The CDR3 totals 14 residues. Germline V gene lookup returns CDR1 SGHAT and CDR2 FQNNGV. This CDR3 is CASSLPGVSYEQYF. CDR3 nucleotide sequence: TGTGCCAGCAGCTTGCCGGGGGTTTCCTACGAGCAGTACTTC.

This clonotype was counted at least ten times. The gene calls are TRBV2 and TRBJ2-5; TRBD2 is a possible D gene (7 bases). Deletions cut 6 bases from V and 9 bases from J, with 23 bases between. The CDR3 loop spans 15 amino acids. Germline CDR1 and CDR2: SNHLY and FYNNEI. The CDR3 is CASSSNRGAEGAQYF. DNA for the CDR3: TGTGCCAGCAGCTCCAACCGGGGGGCTGAAGGGGCCCAGTACTTC.

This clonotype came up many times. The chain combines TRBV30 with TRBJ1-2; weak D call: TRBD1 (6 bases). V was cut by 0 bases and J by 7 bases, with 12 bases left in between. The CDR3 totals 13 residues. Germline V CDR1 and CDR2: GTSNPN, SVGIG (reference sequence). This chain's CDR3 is CAWSVRRGGGYTF. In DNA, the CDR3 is TGTGCCTGGAGTGTACGCAGGGGAGGTGGCTACACCTTC.

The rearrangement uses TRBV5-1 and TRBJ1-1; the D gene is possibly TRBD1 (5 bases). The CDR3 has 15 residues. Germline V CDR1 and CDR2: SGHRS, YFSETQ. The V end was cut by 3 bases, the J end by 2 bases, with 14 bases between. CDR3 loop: CASSYRDGSNTEAFF. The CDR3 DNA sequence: TGCGCCAGCAGCTACCGGGACGGTAGCAACACTGAAGCTTTCTTT.

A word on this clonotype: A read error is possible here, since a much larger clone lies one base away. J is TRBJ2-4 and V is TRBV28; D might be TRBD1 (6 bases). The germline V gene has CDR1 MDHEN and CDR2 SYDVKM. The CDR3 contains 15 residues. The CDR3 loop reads CASSPWTVGKNIKYF. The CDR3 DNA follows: TGTGCCAGCAGTCCTTGGACAGTAGGCAAAAACATTAAGTACTTC.

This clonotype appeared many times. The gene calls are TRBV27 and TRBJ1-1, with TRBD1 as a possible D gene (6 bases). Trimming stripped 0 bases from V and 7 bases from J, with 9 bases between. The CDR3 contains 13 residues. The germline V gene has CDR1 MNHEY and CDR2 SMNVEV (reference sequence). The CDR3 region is CASSLSGGGEAFF. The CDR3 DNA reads TGTGCCAGCAGTTTATCAGGGGGAGGTGAAGCTTTCTTT.

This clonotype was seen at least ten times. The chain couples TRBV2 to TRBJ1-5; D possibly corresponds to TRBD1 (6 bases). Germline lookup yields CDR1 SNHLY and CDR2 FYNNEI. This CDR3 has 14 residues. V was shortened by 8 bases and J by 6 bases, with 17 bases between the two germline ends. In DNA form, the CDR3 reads TGTGCCAGCCAAGGGGGGCAGGGGACTCAGCCCCAGCATTTT. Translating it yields CASQGGQGTQPQHF.

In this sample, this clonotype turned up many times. The CDR3 reads CASSYQGLAGETQYF. CDR3 DNA: TGTGCCAGCAGTTACCAGGGACTAGCGGGAGAGACCCAGTACTTC. The rearrangement uses TRBV6-5 and TRBJ2-5, with 12 bases that match TRBD2. The length of the CDR3 is 15 residues. The trim removed 2 bases at V and 4 bases at J, leaving 2 bases unmatched. The V gene's germline CDR1 is MNHEY and CDR2 SVGAGI.

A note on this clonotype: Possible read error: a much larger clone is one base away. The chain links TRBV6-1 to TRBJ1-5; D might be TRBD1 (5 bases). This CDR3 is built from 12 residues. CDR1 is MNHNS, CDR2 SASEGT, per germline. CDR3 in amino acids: CAGSVGGGPQHF. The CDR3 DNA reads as TGTGCCGGCAGTGTCGGGGGGGGGCCCCAGCATTTT.

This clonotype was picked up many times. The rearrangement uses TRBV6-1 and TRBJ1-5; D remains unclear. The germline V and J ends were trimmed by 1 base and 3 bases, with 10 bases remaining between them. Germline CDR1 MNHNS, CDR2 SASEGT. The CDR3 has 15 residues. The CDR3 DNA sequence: TGTGCCAGCAGTGAAGGCCCCAGGATCAATCAGCCCCAGCATTTT. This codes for CASSEGPRINQPQHF.

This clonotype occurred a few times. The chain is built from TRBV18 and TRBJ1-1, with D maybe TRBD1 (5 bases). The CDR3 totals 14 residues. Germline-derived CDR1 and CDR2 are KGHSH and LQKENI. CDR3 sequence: CAAQGIGGETEAFF. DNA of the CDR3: TGTGCGGCGCAAGGAATCGGGGGGGAAACTGAAGCTTTCTTT.